Listed here are 10 T cell receptor beta chains from one sample, sequenced in a study of OX40 agonist ivuxolimab in advanced cancers. Method: immunoSEQ multiplex PCR; TCRdb's copy keeps in-frame clones and lacks some. The repertoire includes 30,000 or so clones, about nine tenths of them detected once, and over 8% sits in the top ten. Sequencing was performed on CD4+ or CD8+ T cells sorted from blood, taken in a trial of the OX40 agonist ivuxolimab. These receptors were collected from an adult with an advanced solid tumor such as melanoma, head and neck, liver or kidney cancer.

The V gene is TRBV19, the J gene TRBJ1-5, with TRBD1 as a possible D gene (6 bases). Trimming shortened V by 0 bases and J by 6 bases, and 12 bases separated the two germline ends. There are 15 residues in the CDR3. Per germline, CDR1 LNHDA and CDR2 SQIVND (reference sequence). The CDR3 nucleotides read TGTGCCAGTAGTATAGAATCGCGGGGGCTTCAGCCCCAGCATTTT. It is translated as CASSIESRGLQPQHF.

The chain is built from TRBV5-1 and TRBJ1-6; D not resolved. CDR3 length: 14 amino acids. In germline, CDR1 is SGHRS, CDR2 YFSETQ. The germline V and J ends were trimmed by 1 base and 7 bases, with 9 bases remaining between them. CDR3 sequence: CASSLKDLNSPLHF. The CDR3 nucleotides are TGCGCCAGCAGCTTGAAGGATCTCAATTCACCCCTCCACTTT. The full variable domain, rest sourced from reference TRBV5-1 and TRBJ1-6, is KAGVTQTPRYLIKTRGQQVTLSCSPISGHRSVSWYQQTPGQGLQFLFEYFSETQRNKGNFPGRFSGRQFSNSRSEMNVSTLELGDSALYLCASSLKDLNSPLHFGNGTRLTVT.

The chain has TRBV4-1 and TRBJ1-1; no clear D. Per germline, CDR1 MGHRA and CDR2 YSYEKL. The length of the CDR3 is 15 residues. Trimming cost V 1 base and J 1 base, with 10 bases left between them. CDR3 bases: TGCGCCAGCAGCCAAGGAGGGCTACAGAACACTGAAGCTTTCTTT. Translating gives CASSQGGLQNTEAFF.

This chain links TRBV27 with TRBJ2-1; D ambiguous. CDR1 and CDR2 from the germline V gene are MNHEY and SMNVEV (reference sequence). The V end lost 0 bases, the J end lost 5 bases, and 8 bases lay between the germline ends. The CDR3 is 14 amino acids. This chain's CDR3 is CASSLSRPHNEQFF. CDR3 nucleotide sequence: TGTGCCAGCAGTTTATCGAGGCCTCACAATGAGCAGTTCTTC.

This clone was seen only a few times. The rearrangement uses TRBV7-9 and TRBJ2-1, with TRBD1 matching over 10 bases. Trimming at V came to 1 base and at J to 3 bases, leaving 3 bases not matched to a gene. CDR1 SEHNR and CDR2 FQNEAQ come from the germline V gene (reference sequence). The CDR3 spans 16 residues. CDR3 sequence reads: CASSLGTGGNYNEQFF. CDR3 bases: TGTGCCAGCAGCTTAGGGACAGGGGGAAACTACAATGAGCAGTTCTTC.

The chain couples TRBV27 to TRBJ1-2; the match to TRBD1 covers 8 bases. This CDR3 is 12 amino acids long. CDR1 and CDR2 from the germline V gene are MNHEY and SMNVEV (reference sequence). With V trimmed by 4 bases and J by 6 bases, 1 base remained unmatched. CDR3 protein: CASSSRGHGYTF. The CDR3 DNA reads as TGTGCCAGCAGTTCCAGGGGGCATGGCTACACCTTC.

V usage is TRBV19 and J usage is TRBJ2-7; D remains unclear. Trimming removed 6 bases at V and 1 base at J, with 16 bases between. The germline V gene encodes CDR1 LNHDA and CDR2 SQIVND (reference sequence). The CDR3 totals 15 residues. DNA for the CDR3: TGTGCCAGTAGCTTCTCGATATTCCCTTCCTACGAGCAGTACTTC. Protein: CASSFSIFPSYEQYF.

This sequence joins TRBV28 and TRBJ1-5, with TRBD1 identical over 7 bases. There are 15 residues in the CDR3. CDR1 is MDHEN, CDR2 SYDVKM, per germline. V lost 3 bases, J lost 6 bases, and 8 bases stayed unmatched. The CDR3 nucleotides are TGTGCCAGCAGTTTCAGGGGGGTGGGGGTTCAGCCCCAGCATTTT. It is translated as CASSFRGVGVQPQHF.

This chain uses TRBV10-3 with TRBJ2-1; TRBD1 matches 10 bases. The CDR3 is made up of 15 amino acids. V shed 5 bases, J shed 8 bases, and the junction held 9 bases outside the gene matches. The germline V gene encodes CDR1 ENHRY and CDR2 SYGVKD. CDR3 sequence: CAISSGTGDVDEQFF. The CDR3 DNA is TGTGCCATCAGTTCCGGGACAGGGGATGTCGATGAGCAGTTCTTC.

This clone was counted once. The CDR3 is CASSLGAGTSYNEQFF. The CDR3 bases are TGTGCCAGCAGCTTAGGAGCGGGGACTTCCTACAATGAGCAGTTCTTC. The V gene is TRBV7-6, the J gene TRBJ2-1; 7 bases are shared with TRBD2. Trimming removed 1 base from V and 1 base from J; junction bases left unmatched: 4. There are 16 residues in the CDR3. Germline V gene sequence: CDR1 SGHVS, CDR2 FNYEAQ.